This T cell receptor (beta chain) is drawn from a study of blood T cell repertoires in COVID-19. Study overall: COVID-19 samples collected from the United States, Italy and Spain covered acute and convalescent phases. Sources were T cells, B-cell-depleted T cells, or PBMCs; the material itself was cDNA or gDNA.

CDR1 is GTSNPN, CDR2 SVGIG, per germline (reference sequence). The CDR3 is 17 amino acids. V was cut by 3 bases and J by 8 bases, with 23 bases left in between. Sequencing was performed with immunoSEQ multiplex PCR; in TCRdb, only in-frame clones are kept and a portion is missing. The sample has just over 250,000 clones, roughly nine tenths seen once. The sequence was collected from a man aged 55 to 69 who had recovered from COVID-19. The sequencing input was peripheral blood. The chain recombines TRBV30 with TRBJ1-6; D perhaps matches TRBD1 (5 bases). The CDR3 nucleotides read TGTGCCTGGAGCCCACAGGTCGACTCAGTGACCTATTCACCCCTCCACTTT. This codes for CAWSPQVDSVTYSPLHF. Variable domain in full (rest from reference TRBV30 and TRBJ1-6): SQTIHQWPATLVQPVGSPLSLECTVEGTSNPNLYWYRQAAGRGLQLLFYSVGIGQISSEVPQNLSASRPQDRQFILSSKKLLLSDSGFYLCAWSPQVDSVTYSPLHFGNGTRLTVT.